The T cell receptor (beta chain) under discussion was sequenced for a study of T cells in Graves' hyperthyroidism and ophthalmopathy. This clonotype was picked up many times. Germline values: CDR1 LGHDT, CDR2 YNNKEL (reference sequence). Trimming removed 3 bases at V and 7 bases at J, with 15 bases between. The CDR3 consists of 14 residues. RNA transcripts served as the template for amplifying TCR beta CDR3 regions. HTBI primers were employed in a first-round RT-PCR of the TCR CDR3. TCRdb reprocessed the multiplex PCR reads via MiXCR and lists one record per CDR3 protein. The profile shows approximately 300,000 distinct CDR3 sequences, roughly 17% of them singletons.

Source material: blood. The sequence was collected from a man aged 25-40 years with Graves' hyperthyroidism. This chain joins TRBV3-1 and TRBJ1-1; D uncertain. CDR3 sequence reads: CASSHFGGKVEAFF. The CDR3 DNA follows: TGTGCCAGCAGCCATTTCGGAGGGAAAGTTGAAGCTTTCTTT.